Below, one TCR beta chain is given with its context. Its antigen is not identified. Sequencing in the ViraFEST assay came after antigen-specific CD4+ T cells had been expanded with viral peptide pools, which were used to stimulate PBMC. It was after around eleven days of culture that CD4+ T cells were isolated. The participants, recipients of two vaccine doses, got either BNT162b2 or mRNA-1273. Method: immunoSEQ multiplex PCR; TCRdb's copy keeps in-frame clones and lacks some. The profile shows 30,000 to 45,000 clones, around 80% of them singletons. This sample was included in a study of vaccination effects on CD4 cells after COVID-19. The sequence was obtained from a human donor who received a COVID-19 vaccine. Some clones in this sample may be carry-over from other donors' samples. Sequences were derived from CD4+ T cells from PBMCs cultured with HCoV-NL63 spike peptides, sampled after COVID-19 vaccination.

The CDR3, as DNA: TGTGCCAGCAGCGTAGCAGGAACTGGAAACACCATATATTTT. It codes for CASSVAGTGNTIYF. The V gene is TRBV9, the J gene TRBJ1-3; D not certain. The CDR3 totals 14 residues. Germline CDR1 is SGDLS and CDR2 is YYNGEE. V lost 0 bases, J lost 2 bases, and 6 bases lay in between. Full variable domain (missing parts from reference TRBV9 and TRBJ1-3): DSGVTQTPKHLITATGQRVTLRCSPRSGDLSVYWYQQSLDQGLQFLIQYYNGEERAKGNILERFSAQQFPDLHSELNLSSLELGDSALYFCASSVAGTGNTIYFGEGSWLTVV.